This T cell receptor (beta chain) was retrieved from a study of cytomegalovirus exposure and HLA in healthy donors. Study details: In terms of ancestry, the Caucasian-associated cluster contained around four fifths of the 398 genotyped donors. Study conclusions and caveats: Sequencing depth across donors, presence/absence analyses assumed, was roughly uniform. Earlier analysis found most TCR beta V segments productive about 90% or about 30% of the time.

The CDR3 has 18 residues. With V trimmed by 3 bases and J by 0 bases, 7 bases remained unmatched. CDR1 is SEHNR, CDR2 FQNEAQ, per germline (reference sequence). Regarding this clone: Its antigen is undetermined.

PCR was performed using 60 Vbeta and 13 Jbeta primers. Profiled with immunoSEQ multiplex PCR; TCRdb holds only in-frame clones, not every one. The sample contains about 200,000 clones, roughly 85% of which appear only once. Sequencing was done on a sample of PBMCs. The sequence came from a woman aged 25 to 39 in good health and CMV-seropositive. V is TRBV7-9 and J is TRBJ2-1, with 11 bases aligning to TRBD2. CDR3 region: CASSFRLAGPSSYNEQFF. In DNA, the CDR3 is TGTGCCAGCAGCTTTCGACTAGCGGGGCCGAGCTCCTACAATGAGCAGTTCTTC.